The 30 T cell receptor beta chains below were found in one sample sequenced in a study of control samples from healthy donors and cancer patients. The table came from immunoSEQ multiplex PCR; TCRdb's copy has only in-frame clones and leaves some out. This repertoire shows about 89,000 clones, approximately 89% found once; its top ten account for roughly 20%. The source material was blood. Receptors were obtained from a man aged 25-45 years in good health.

Only a few counts were recorded for this clone. The J gene is TRBJ2-3, the V gene TRBV6-5, with a tentative D call TRBD2 (6 bases). Per germline, CDR1 MNHEY and CDR2 SVGAGI. Trimming removed 8 bases at V and 2 bases at J, with 17 bases between. The CDR3 loop spans 15 amino acids. DNA of the CDR3: TGTGCCAGCCTCCTACGGGAGCCCACCACAGATACGCAGTATTTT. Its protein is CASLLREPTTDTQYF.

This clone turned up a few times. The chain links TRBV9 to TRBJ1-6, with D unresolved. Germline V gene data show CDR1 as SGDLS and CDR2 as YYNGEE. CDR3 length: 17 residues. V was pared by 0 bases and J by 0 bases, with 10 bases between. The CDR3 coding sequence is TGTGCCAGCAGCGTAGGATCCCAAAGCTCCTATAATTCACCCCTCCACTTT. This encodes CASSVGSQSSYNSPLHF.

The CDR3 region is CASSLEWNSPLHF. CDR3 DNA: TGTGCCAGCAGCCTGGAGTGGAATTCACCCCTCCACTTT. This rearrangement joins TRBV11-3 to TRBJ1-6; the D is unclear. Germline V gene lookup returns CDR1 SGHNT and CDR2 YENEEA. CDR3 size: 13 residues. Trimming removed 5 bases at V and 7 bases at J, with 9 bases between.

The chain uses TRBV10-3 and TRBJ2-3; 15 nucleotides match TRBD2. This CDR3 comprises 19 residues. J was trimmed by 1 base and V by 5 bases; bases with no gene match: 10. Germline V gene sequence: CDR1 ENHRY, CDR2 SYGVKD. In DNA, the CDR3 is TGTGCCATCAGTCCACGACAGGGACTAGCGGGGGGACGCACAGATACGCAGTATTTT. This codes for CAISPRQGLAGGRTDTQYF.

A single count supports this clone. The genes are TRBV28 and TRBJ2-7; TRBD1 matches 8 bases. Germline CDR1 and CDR2: MDHEN and SYDVKM. The CDR3 has 13 residues. Germline trimming cut 6 bases from V and 6 bases from J; bases unmatched to any gene: 7. The CDR3 DNA is TGTGCCAGCAGCCCCCCCGACAGGGGCGAGCAGTACGTC. Protein product: CASSPPDRGEQYV.

The J gene is TRBJ2-5, the V gene TRBV11-1; tentatively, D is TRBD1 (6 bases). V was clipped by 2 bases and J by 5 bases, with 12 bases between them. Germline CDR1 reads SGHAT; CDR2 reads FQDESV (reference sequence). The CDR3 runs 14 residues. The DNA for the CDR3 is TGTGCCAGCAGCTTATCAGGGGTAGGGGAGACCCAGTACTTC. Translation: CASSLSGVGETQYF.

The chain employs TRBV9 and TRBJ1-1; D is unresolved. The V gene lost 1 base and the J gene lost 2 bases, with 9 bases spanning the gap. Germline V gene data show CDR1 as SGDLS and CDR2 as YYNGEE. The length of the CDR3 is 14 residues. DNA of the CDR3: TGTGCCAGCAGCGTATTCGGGGAAAACACTGAAGCTTTCTTT. Translated: CASSVFGENTEAFF. The full variable domain, with the rest looked up from reference TRBV9 and TRBJ1-1, is DSGVTQTPKHLITATGQRVTLRCSPRSGDLSVYWYQQSLDQGLQFLIQYYNGEERAKGNILERFSAQQFPDLHSELNLSSLELGDSALYFCASSVFGENTEAFFGQGTRLTVV.

The chain uses TRBV29-1 and TRBJ1-5; TRBD1 matches at 7 bases. The CDR3 runs to 12 residues. The germline gives CDR1 SQVTM, CDR2 ANQGSEA. V dropped 5 bases and J dropped 10; count of bases not matched to a gene: 8. The CDR3 sequence is CSVQGGDGPQHF. CDR3 bases: TGCAGCGTTCAGGGGGGAGATGGACCCCAGCATTTT.

This clone was seen just once. The rearrangement joins TRBV10-3 to TRBJ2-2; 10 bases are shared with TRBD2. CDR3 length: 15 amino acids. The germline CDR1 and CDR2 sequences are ENHRY and SYGVKD. Trimming took 5 bases from V and 5 from J; bases not matched to a gene: 5. The CDR3 spells CAISRAGGPTGELFF. Written as DNA, the CDR3 is TGTGCCATCAGTCGAGCGGGGGGGCCTACCGGGGAGCTGTTTTTT.

This chain links TRBV6-1 with TRBJ2-1; D call uncertain. CDR3 length equals 15 residues. Germline CDR1 MNHNS, CDR2 SASEGT. V dropped 0 bases and J dropped 6 bases, with 12 bases sitting between them. The CDR3: CASSEAESRGNEQFF. The CDR3 DNA follows: TGTGCCAGCAGTGAAGCTGAATCTAGAGGCAATGAGCAGTTCTTC.

This clone was detected only a few times. The V gene is TRBV5-5, the J gene TRBJ1-2; D is ambiguous. This CDR3 contains 13 residues. CDR1 is SGHKS and CDR2 is YYEKEE in the germline V gene (reference sequence). V lost 0 bases and J 2 bases, leaving 5 bases between the germline ends. The CDR3 nucleotides are TGTGCCAGCAGCTTGGTACAGAACTATGGCTACACCTTC. This sequence encodes CASSLVQNYGYTF. Using reference TRBV5-5 and TRBJ1-2 for the parts outside the CDR3, the full variable domain is DAGVTQSPTHLIKTRGQQVTLRCSPISGHKSVSWYQQVLGQGPQFIFQYYEKEERGRGNFPDRFSARQFPNYSSELNVNALLLGDSALYLCASSLVQNYGYTFGSGTRLTVV.

The chain couples TRBV14 to TRBJ1-2, with D maybe TRBD1 (6 bases). CDR1 and CDR2 (germline): SGHDN, FVKESK. The CDR3 contains 16 residues. The V and J ends lost 0 bases and 4 bases respectively, with 15 bases between them. This CDR3 reads CASSQDSRGRAYGYTF. CDR3 in DNA: TGTGCCAGCAGCCAAGATTCTAGGGGGAGGGCCTATGGCTACACCTTC. The full variable domain, in which reference TRBV14 and TRBJ1-2 provide the parts outside the CDR3, is EAGVTQFPSHSVIEKGQTVTLRCDPISGHDNLYWYRRVMGKEIKFLLHFVKESKQDESGMPNNRFLAERTGGTYSTLKVQPAELEDSGVYFCASSQDSRGRAYGYTFGSGTRLTVV.

This chain joins TRBV7-9 and TRBJ2-7; the D gene is possibly TRBD1 (6 bases). Germline assignment: CDR1 SEHNR and CDR2 FQNEAQ (reference sequence). CDR3 size: 16 residues. Trimming took off 5 bases at V and 2 bases at J, with 19 bases between the two ends. CDR3 nucleotides: TGTGCCAGCAGCCCTACTAATACAGGGCCTACCTACGAGCAGTACTTC. It encodes CASSPTNTGPTYEQYF.

The chain links TRBV5-4 to TRBJ2-7, with a possible D match to TRBD2 (7 bases). Germline CDR1 reads SGHNT; CDR2 reads YYREEE (reference sequence). V lost 4 bases and J lost 4, with 18 bases in between. CDR3 length: 15 amino acids. The CDR3 sequence: CASSSKGGGWYEQYF. CDR3 nucleotide sequence: TGTGCCAGCAGCAGCAAGGGGGGGGGTTGGTACGAGCAGTACTTC.

The chain couples TRBV9 to TRBJ1-4; D not certain. Germline V gives CDR1 SGDLS, CDR2 YYNGEE. V was pared by 0 bases and J by 5 bases, with 11 bases between. The CDR3 consists of 15 residues. The CDR3 region has the DNA TGTGCCAGCAGCGTAGCTGACACCTACAATGAAAAACTGTTTTTT. The encoded protein is CASSVADTYNEKLFF.

As to this clone: An end of the junction does not agree with germline; a read error may underlie this. The V and J genes are TRBV6-6 and TRBJ2-3, with 7 bases identical to TRBD2. This CDR3 has 13 residues. CDR1 MNHNY and CDR2 SVGAGI come from the germline V gene (reference sequence). CDR3 nucleotide sequence: TGTGCCGGCAGGCGGGGGAGCACAGATACGCAGTATTTT. This encodes CAGRRGSTDTQYF.

The chain couples TRBV5-8 to TRBJ2-5; D remains ambiguous. CDR3 length: 11 amino acids. Trimming shortened V by 4 bases and J by 1 base, and 2 bases separated the two germline ends. Germline values: CDR1 SGHTS, CDR2 YDEGEE. CDR3 DNA: TGTGCCAGCAGCCCCCAAGAGACCCAGTACTTC. As protein: CASSPQETQYF. Full variable domain (rest looked up from reference TRBV5-8 and TRBJ2-5): EAGVTQSPTHLIKTRGQQATLRCSPISGHTSVYWYQQALGLGLQFLLWYDEGEERNRGNFPPRFSGRQFPNYSSELNVNALELEDSALYLCASSPQETQYFGPGTRLLVL.

Notes on this clone: This sample also contains other DNA sequences that code for the same CDR3. The gene calls are TRBV9 and TRBJ1-2; D is undetermined. V lost 4 bases and J 8 bases, leaving 9 bases between the germline ends. The germline CDR1 and CDR2 sequences are SGDLS and YYNGEE. The CDR3 runs 11 residues. The CDR3 DNA reads TGTGCCAGCAGCTCCCGCGGGGGCTACACCTTC. Its translation is CASSSRGGYTF. The variable domain in full, completed from reference TRBV9 and TRBJ1-2, reads DSGVTQTPKHLITATGQRVTLRCSPRSGDLSVYWYQQSLDQGLQFLIQYYNGEERAKGNILERFSAQQFPDLHSELNLSSLELGDSALYFCASSSRGGYTFGSGTRLTVV.

This clone was seen a single time. J is TRBJ1-2 and V is TRBV27; D is unclear. The CDR3 sequence is 15 residues long. The germline gives CDR1 MNHEY, CDR2 SMNVEV (reference sequence). Deletions cut 6 bases from V and 0 bases from J, with 14 bases between. CDR3 nucleotides: TGTGCCAGCAGCCCAGAGGGCAGGCCTAACTATGGCTACACCTTC. Its protein product is CASSPEGRPNYGYTF.

The J gene is TRBJ2-3, the V gene TRBV29-1, with D maybe TRBD1 (6 bases). Trimming cost V 2 bases and J 2 bases, with 14 bases left between them. Germline CDR1 SQVTM, CDR2 ANQGSEA. There are 15 residues in the CDR3. CDR3 amino acids: CSVELGALTTDTQYF. For the CDR3, the DNA is TGCAGCGTTGAACTGGGGGCGCTTACCACAGATACGCAGTATTTT.

CDR3 DNA: TGTGCCAGCAGTGAAGCGTTGGTTCGGGCTGAAGCTTTCTTT. Encoded protein: CASSEALVRAEAFF. The chain couples TRBV2 to TRBJ1-1; D is uncertain. Germline V gene sequence: CDR1 SNHLY, CDR2 FYNNEI. This CDR3 has 14 residues. With 0 bases removed from V and 6 bases from J, the gap between germline ends came to 11 bases.

The chain combines TRBV27 with TRBJ1-5; no reliable D call. Trimming left V 10 bases short and J 1 base short, with 14 bases between. Looked up from germline, CDR1 is MNHEY and CDR2 is SMNVEV (reference sequence). The CDR3 length is 14 residues. CDR3 in DNA: TGTGCCATGACTGTAAACGAAAGCAATCAGCCCCAGCATTTT. Protein sequence: CAMTVNESNQPQHF.

This clone has only one observation. The chain combines TRBV27 with TRBJ1-6, with TRBD1 matching over 9 bases. Germline-derived CDR1 and CDR2 are MNHEY and SMNVEV (reference sequence). This CDR3 has 16 residues. Trimming removed 3 bases from V and 7 bases from J; junction bases left unmatched: 7. The DNA of the CDR3 is TGTGCCAGCAGTTTCTACCCCGGGACAGGGAATTCACCCCTCCACTTT. Its protein is CASSFYPGTGNSPLHF.

The chain recombines TRBV19 with TRBJ1-3; 9 positions agree with TRBD1. This CDR3 region has 14 residues. V gave up 9 bases and J gave up 5 bases; unmatched junction bases: 8. CDR1 is LNHDA, CDR2 SQIVND, per germline (reference sequence). The CDR3 loop reads CARTQGASRNTIYF. CDR3 bases: TGTGCCAGAACACAGGGGGCGTCCAGAAACACCATATATTTT. Looking up the rest from reference TRBV19 and TRBJ1-3 gives the full variable domain: DGGITQSPKYLFRKEGQNVTLSCEQNLNHDAMYWYRQDPGQGLRLIYYSQIVNDFQKGDIAEGYSVSREKKESFPLTVTSAQKNPTAFYLCARTQGASRNTIYFGEGSWLTVV.

J is TRBJ2-7 and V is TRBV7-2; TRBD2 might be the D (5 bases). Looked up from germline, CDR1 is SGHTA and CDR2 is FQGNSA. This CDR3 is 14 amino acids long. V lost 0 bases to trimming and J lost 7 bases, with 13 bases between them. For the CDR3, the DNA is TGTGCCAGCAGCTTAGCGCTAGTGACGGGGGAGCAGTACTTC. Amino acids: CASSLALVTGEQYF.

J is TRBJ1-3 and V is TRBV7-8; D might be TRBD1 (5 bases). This CDR3 spans 17 amino acids. V was cut by 1 base and J by 0 bases, with 13 bases left in between. Per germline, CDR1 SGHVS and CDR2 FQNEAQ. The CDR3 bases are TGTGCCAGCAGCTTAGGGGGGGGTCCTACCTCTGGAAACACCATATATTTT. This encodes CASSLGGGPTSGNTIYF.

The J gene is TRBJ1-4, the V gene TRBV20-1; no definite D call. Trimming removed 3 bases from V and 7 bases from J, with 12 bases in between. The CDR3 totals 13 residues. Germline CDR1 DFQATT, CDR2 SNEGSKA (reference sequence). The CDR3 sequence is CSASRRDTEKLFF. CDR3 coding DNA: TGCAGTGCTAGTCGGCGTGATACTGAAAAACTGTTTTTT.

The V call is TRBV30, the J call TRBJ1-3; D is perhaps TRBD1 (5 bases). The germline V gene has CDR1 GTSNPN and CDR2 SVGIG (reference sequence). The V gene lost 8 bases and the J gene lost 0 bases, with 11 bases spanning the gap. This CDR3 is 13 amino acids long. The CDR3 nucleotides are TGTGCCCGTGCCGACAGCTCTGGAAACACCATATATTTT. Protein sequence: CARADSSGNTIYF.

The rearrangement joins TRBV5-4 to TRBJ1-4, with a possible D match to TRBD1 (5 bases). The CDR3 contains 14 residues. In germline, CDR1 is SGHNT, CDR2 YYREEE (reference sequence). V was clipped by 4 bases and J by 8 bases, with 15 bases between them. CDR3 in amino acids: CASSPGPLAEKLFF. CDR3 DNA sequence: TGTGCCAGCAGCCCGGGACCTCTCGCGGAAAAACTGTTTTTT.

This chain uses TRBV6-4 with TRBJ1-4; maybe TRBD1 (5 bases). This CDR3 region has 14 residues. V was pared by 5 bases and J by 4 bases, with 11 bases between. Per germline, CDR1 MRHNA and CDR2 SNTAGT. The CDR3 DNA is TGTGCCAGCAGTTCACTCCAGGGTAATGAAAAACTGTTTTTT. It encodes CASSSLQGNEKLFF.